What follows is one T cell receptor (beta chain) and its context. Antigen: not known. Other nucleotide sequences from this sample produce the same CDR3. The data originate from a study of Ad26.COV2.S vaccination and SARS-CoV-2 variants. The CDR3 loop spans 13 amino acids. The V and J ends lost 4 bases and 3 bases, in that order; junction bases with no gene match: 0. CDR1 and CDR2 (germline): SQVTM, ANQGSEA. Overall study findings and caveats: Post-vaccination spike-specific CD8+ and CD4+ T cell responses reportedly had substantial breadth. Comparable non-spike TCR breadth was observed in vaccine and placebo recipients.

The sample's treatment: approximately 18 received Ad26.COV2.S at low or high dose, single or two shots; 5 received placebo; per-sample allocation not given. Following the first vaccine or placebo injection, samples were taken on day 63. Donation was by an adult aged 18-55 years who was in Boston. This vaccine is an Ad26 vector that expresses the Wuhan-strain SARS-CoV-2 spike. Sequenced by immunoSEQ multiplex PCR; TCRdb stores in-frame clones only, minus some. The sample lists under 250,000 clones, approximately 88% occurring once. Specimen: peripheral blood, collected in a trial of Ad26.COV2.S vaccine versus placebo. The TCR originated in a person aged 18-65 years who received the Ad26.COV2.S COVID-19 vaccine or a placebo. The chain employs TRBV29-1 and TRBJ2-1; 10 bases fit TRBD1. DNA of the CDR3: TGCAGCGTTGGGACAGGGGGCTACAATGAGCAGTTCTTC. Amino acids: CSVGTGGYNEQFF.